These T cell receptor beta chains were read from a single sample in a study of PD-1 blockade in classical Hodgkin lymphoma. Sequencing used immunoSEQ multiplex PCR; TCRdb keeps in-frame clones, though not all of them. The sample records under 7,500 clones, about nine tenths being singletons. The sequences come from CD4+ T cells from blood, collected before the fourth cycle of nivolumab. These receptors all stem from a human donor with classical Hodgkin lymphoma. The CDR3 runs from the conserved cysteine through the conserved F or W. D genes are given only for firm matches. Not every row has a clone size; where given, it reads once, few, many or a size class.

D gene	clone size	V gene	J gene	CDR3 DNA	CDR3 protein
TRBD1	-	TRBV19	TRBJ1-4	TGTGCCAGTAGTACTCTTTTCGACAGGGGAGGTGAAAAACTGTTTTTT	CASSTLFDRGGEKLFF
-	-	TRBV5-1	TRBJ1-2	TGCGCCAGCAGCTTGGGCGCCAAATGGGGCTACACCTTC	CASSLGAKWGYTF
-	-	TRBV7-6	TRBJ2-3	TGTGCCAGCAGCTTAGCGCGAGGTAGCGCCTCCCCGGGGGCCACAGATACGCAGTATTTT	CASSLARGSASPGATDTQYF
TRBD2	-	TRBV5-5	TRBJ2-1	TGTGCCAGCAGCCCAAGGACTAGCGGGAGGGGCAATGAGCAGTTCTTC	CASSPRTSGRGNEQFF
TRBD1	-	TRBV6-5	TRBJ1-5	TGTGCCAGCAGAAAAACAGGGGTGGGTCAGCCCCAGCATTTT	CASRKTGVGQPQHF
-	-	TRBV7-7	TRBJ2-5	TGTGCCAGCAGCTTAGGGGGGCCGGGGCAAGAGACCCAGTACTTC	CASSLGGPGQETQYF
TRBD1	-	TRBV2	TRBJ1-2	TGTGCCAGCAGTTTAGGACAGGGGTGGCAAGGCTACACCTTC	CASSLGQGWQGYTF
-	-	TRBV7-8	TRBJ2-7	TGTGCCAGCAGCTTAGCGGGAGGGGCAGGGGACTACGAGCAGTACTTC	CASSLAGGAGDYEQYF
TRBD1	-	TRBV5-1	TRBJ1-6	TGCGCCAGCACCCTGACAGGGGGCGCAGGTAATTCACCCCTCCACTTT	CASTLTGGAGNSPLHF
TRBD2	-	TRBV6-5	TRBJ2-3	TGTGCCAGCGCAGTGAGACTAGCGAGCACAGATACGCAGTATTTT	CASAVRLASTDTQYF
TRBD2	-	TRBV7-6	TRBJ2-7	TGTGCCAGCTCCCCGGGGGGAGCGGGGGGCCGGCAGTACTTC	CASSPGGAGGRQYF
-	once	TRBV23-1	TRBJ2-5	TGCGCCAGCAGTCAACGTGTACAGCGGCCGCGGAGGGCCTCTCTAAAGACCCAGTACTTC	CASSQRVQRPRRASLKTQYF
TRBD2	-	TRBV5-1	TRBJ2-1	TGCGCCAGCAGCGAGACTAGCGGGAGCTACAATGAGCAGTTCTTC	CASSETSGSYNEQFF
TRBD2	-	TRBV27	TRBJ2-5	TGTGCCAGCAGTCTGGGACTAGCGTACCAAGAGACCCAGTACTTC	CASSLGLAYQETQYF
-	-	TRBV5-6	TRBJ2-7	TGTGCCAGCAGCACCTACCGACTGGACAGCTCCTACGAGCAGTACTTC	CASSTYRLDSSYEQYF
-	-	TRBV7-6	TRBJ1-1	TGTGCCAGCAGCTTAGCTCGGGGGGGTGAAGCTTTCTTT	CASSLARGGEAFF
-	-	TRBV6-1	TRBJ2-7	TGTGCCAGCAGTGAAATGATACTAGCTTCCGAGCAGTACTTC	CASSEMILASEQYF
TRBD1	-	TRBV5-4	TRBJ1-2	TGTGCCAGCAGGCAACGTCAGGGGGCTGGCTATGGCTACACCTTC	CASRQRQGAGYGYTF
-	-	TRBV19	TRBJ1-2	TGTGCCAGTAGCCAACGATGGCCCAGCTACACCTTC	CASSQRWPSYTF
TRBD2	-	TRBV5-1	TRBJ2-3	TGCGCCAGCGCGCGGGGGGGTAGCACAGATACGCAGTATTTT	CASARGGSTDTQYF
TRBD1	-	TRBV7-3	TRBJ2-3	TGTGCCAGCAGCTCTCTAGGGGGCCGCACAGATACGCAGTATTTT	CASSSLGGRTDTQYF
-	-	TRBV2	TRBJ1-1	TGTGCCAGCAGTTACTTAGGGAGGGGGGACACTGAAGCTTTCTTT	CASSYLGRGDTEAFF
-	-	TRBV19	TRBJ2-7	TGTGCCAGTACCGAGGACAGAAATTCCTACGAGCAGTACTTC	CASTEDRNSYEQYF
TRBD2	-	TRBV5-4	TRBJ2-3	TGTGCCAGCAGCAGAGGATTCGGACTAGCGGTTTCCCCGGTGGGAGATACGCAGTATTTT	CASSRGFGLAVSPVGDTQYF
-	-	TRBV5-6	TRBJ2-7	TGTGCCAGCAGCCCGACAGGAAGATACGAGCAGTACTTC	CASSPTGRYEQYF
-	-	TRBV5-4	TRBJ1-2	TGTGCCAGCAGCTTTGGTTTAGGTGTTAACTATGGCTACACCTTC	CASSFGLGVNYGYTF
-	-	TRBV5-5	TRBJ2-7	TGTGCCAGCAGCGCCGGGACCGTCTCCTACGAGCAGTACTTC	CASSAGTVSYEQYF
-	-	TRBV19	TRBJ2-3	TGTGCCAGTAGTTCCTTGCGGCAGAGGAACACAGATACGCAGTATTTT	CASSSLRQRNTDTQYF